The next 27 T cell receptor beta chains were all read from a single sample in a study of response to subunit inactivated influenza vaccine. TCRdb reprocessed the RT-PCR reads with MiXCR, giving one entry per CDR3 protein. The data hold more than 400,000 distinct CDR3 sequences, with 6.5% to 8% observed a single time. The sequencing used PBMCs from blood, collected 23 to 25 months after vaccination. The origin of the receptors is a man in his fifties or sixties who received an inactivated influenza vaccine.

Of note for this clonotype: The junction shows a germline mismatch at one end, possibly a read error. This sequence joins TRBV5-1 and TRBJ1-2, with D uncertain. Germline-derived CDR1 and CDR2 are SGHRS and YFSETQ. The CDR3 spans 14 residues. The CDR3 DNA follows: TGCGCCAGCAGCTTGGAGGCAGCTAATTATGGCTACACCTTC. Translated, it gives CASSLEAANYGYTF.

This chain joins TRBV19 and TRBJ2-1, with D unclear. The germline V gene has CDR1 LNHDA and CDR2 SQIVND (reference sequence). The CDR3 length is 14 residues. The V and J ends lost 4 bases and 6 bases respectively, with 13 bases between them. In nucleotides, the CDR3 is TGTGCCAGTAGTACTGGACCCTCATCCAATGAGCAGTTCTTC. It translates to CASSTGPSSNEQFF.

This clonotype has ten or more counts. The chain is built from TRBV19 and TRBJ2-2; 11 nucleotides agree with TRBD1. Germline CDR1 and CDR2: LNHDA and SQIVND (reference sequence). Trimming cost V 6 bases and J 4 bases; bases outside gene matches: 4. This CDR3 comprises 15 residues. This CDR3 is CASRPGQGGTGELFF. In nucleotides, the CDR3 is TGTGCCAGTAGACCGGGACAGGGGGGCACCGGGGAGCTGTTTTTT.

The table lists this clonotype with many counts. This sequence joins TRBV12-3 or TRBV12-4 and TRBJ2-2, with a possible D match to TRBD1 (6 bases). The CDR3 is 15 amino acids. Trimming left V 1 base short and J 10 bases short, with 16 bases between. The CDR3 here is CASSLDPGAPSELFF. In nucleotides, the CDR3 is TGTGCCAGCAGTTTAGACCCAGGGGCCCCCTCGGAGCTGTTTTTT.

J is TRBJ2-7 and V is TRBV28; 8 bases line up with TRBD1. The germline CDR1 and CDR2 sequences are MDHEN and SYDVKM. Trimming took 1 base from V and 4 from J; bases not matched to a gene: 6. This CDR3 region has 15 residues. The CDR3 DNA is TGTGCCAGCAGTTTATCGGACAGGGTTGTATACGAGCAGTACTTC. It encodes CASSLSDRVVYEQYF.

This clonotype has only a few counts. The V and J genes are TRBV9 and TRBJ2-7; TRBD2 matches 11 bases. Trimming removed 0 bases from V and 2 bases from J; junction bases left unmatched: 13. CDR3 length: 19 residues. Germline CDR1 is SGDLS and CDR2 is YYNGEE. In DNA form, the CDR3 reads TGTGCCAGCAGCGTAGACCACGGGGCTAGCGGGAGGAGGACCTACGAGCAGTACTTC. Protein product: CASSVDHGASGRRTYEQYF.

This clonotype has a handful of counts. This chain joins TRBV29-1 and TRBJ2-3, with 14 nucleotides matching TRBD2. V trimming: 6 bases; J trimming: 0 bases; junction bases outside the gene matches: 5. Per germline, CDR1 SQVTM and CDR2 ANQGSEA. CDR3 length: 16 amino acids. This CDR3 is CSVAGTSGGSTDTQYF. The CDR3 DNA reads TGCAGCGTCGCCGGGACTAGCGGGGGAAGCACAGATACGCAGTATTTT.

The V call is TRBV30, the J call TRBJ2-1, with a weak D call TRBD1 (5 bases). Trimming took 0 bases from V and 9 from J, leaving 6 bases between them. Germline CDR1 GTSNPN, CDR2 SVGIG (reference sequence). This CDR3 has 11 amino acids. The CDR3 loop reads CAWSVRGEQFF. The CDR3 nucleotides are TGTGCCTGGAGTGTAAGGGGTGAGCAGTTCTTC.

This clonotype was recorded a few times. The V call is TRBV6-1, the J call TRBJ2-7; TRBD2 matches at 8 bases. Trimming removed 0 bases from V and 2 bases from J; junction bases left unmatched: 15. CDR1 MNHNS and CDR2 SASEGT come from the germline V gene. This CDR3 comprises 19 residues. The DNA for the CDR3 is TGTGCCAGCAGTGAAGCACTCGCGGACAGCGGGGGCCGACCCTACGAGCAGTACTTC. Its translation is CASSEALADSGGRPYEQYF.

This clonotype was detected many times. The gene calls are TRBV6-2 or TRBV6-3 and TRBJ2-2, with D possibly matching TRBD1 (6 bases). CDR1 and CDR2 (germline): MNHEY, SVGEGT. Trimming shortened V by 6 bases and J by 1 base, and 9 bases separated the two germline ends. The CDR3 length is 14 residues. The CDR3 loop is CASRPTGNTGELFF. DNA of the CDR3: TGTGCCAGCAGACCGACAGGGAACACCGGGGAGCTGTTTTTT.

This clonotype was counted at least ten times. The CDR3 region is CASRHRADYGYTF. DNA of the CDR3: TGTGCCAGCAGGCACAGGGCGGACTATGGCTACACCTTC. The V gene is TRBV6-1, the J gene TRBJ1-2, with D tentatively TRBD1 (6 bases). The ends were cut back, 6 bases at V and 3 bases at J, with 11 bases in the middle. The germline V gene has CDR1 MNHNS and CDR2 SASEGT. The CDR3 totals 13 residues.

The rearrangement uses TRBV3-1 and TRBJ2-3, with TRBD2 matching over 7 bases. Germline CDR1 LGHDT, CDR2 YNNKEL (reference sequence). This CDR3 contains 15 residues. Losses at the gene ends were 6 bases for V and 3 bases for J; bases not matched to a gene: 9. The CDR3 coding sequence is TGTGCCAGCAGTCGCGGGACTACAGATACAGATACGCAGTATTTT. The encoded protein is CASSRGTTDTDTQYF.

In its sample, this clonotype was seen many times. V and J are TRBV20-1 and TRBJ2-3; 10 bases fit TRBD2. Germline V lookup: CDR1 DFQATT, CDR2 SNEGSKA (reference sequence). The ends lost 5 bases at V and 6 bases at J; junction bases unmatched: 5. The CDR3 totals 13 residues. The CDR3 reads CSAASGGEDTQYF. The CDR3 DNA reads TGCAGTGCTGCGAGCGGGGGGGAGGATACGCAGTATTTT.

This clonotype has just a few counts. For the CDR3, the DNA is TGCGCCAGCAGCCAAGAACTAGCGGGAGGCCGGCTCCATGAGCAGTTCTTC. Translation: CASSQELAGGRLHEQFF. The chain combines TRBV4-3 with TRBJ2-1; 12 bases line up with TRBD2. The CDR3 has 17 amino acids. Germline V lookup: CDR1 LGHNA, CDR2 YSLEER. V was pared by 0 bases and J by 8 bases, with 8 bases of the junction left unmatched.

The chain links TRBV27 to TRBJ2-2; D is perhaps TRBD2 (6 bases). With 7 bases removed from V and 3 bases from J, the gap between germline ends came to 15 bases. This CDR3 contains 15 residues. Germline V lookup: CDR1 MNHEY, CDR2 SMNVEV (reference sequence). CDR3 region: CASTPGTHDTGELFF. The DNA of the CDR3 is TGTGCCAGCACTCCTGGGACTCACGACACCGGGGAGCTGTTTTTT.

This clonotype was seen more than once but under ten times. V gene TRBV11-1 combines with J gene TRBJ2-3; unclear D gene. There are 13 residues in the CDR3. The germline gives CDR1 SGHAT, CDR2 FQDESV (reference sequence). The ends were cut back, 5 bases at V and 9 bases at J, with 15 bases in the middle. The CDR3 nucleotides read TGTGCCAGCAGCCCCGGTACCCGGGCAACGCAGTATTTT. Its protein product is CASSPGTRATQYF.

The chain links TRBV10-3 to TRBJ2-7, with 13 bases identical to TRBD2. CDR1 and CDR2 from the germline V gene are ENHRY and SYGVKD. The CDR3 sequence is 17 residues long. Germline trimming cut 6 bases from V and 0 bases from J; bases unmatched to any gene: 8. The CDR3 nucleotides are TGTGCCATCAGACCTGGACTAGCGGGGGAAGCCTCCTACGAGCAGTACTTC. Protein: CAIRPGLAGEASYEQYF.

This clonotype was detected ten times or more. CDR3 sequence (DNA): TGTGCCACCAGCAGCGTGAACAGGGGAAAAGCTTTCTTT. Translated: CATSSVNRGKAFF. The rearrangement uses TRBV15 and TRBJ1-1; 7 bases are shared with TRBD1. V dropped 3 bases and J dropped 9; count of bases not matched to a gene: 7. There are 13 residues in the CDR3. Per the germline V gene, CDR1 is LNHNV and CDR2 is YYDKDF (reference sequence).

This clonotype was detected ten times or more. The gene calls are TRBV15 and TRBJ2-1; D might be TRBD2 (5 bases). The length of the CDR3 is 12 residues. V lost 5 bases, J lost 7 bases, and 9 bases lay in between. From germline, CDR1 is LNHNV and CDR2 YYDKDF (reference sequence). CDR3 nucleotide sequence: TGTGCCACCAGCGTCCGAGGGAATGAGCAGTTCTTC. Protein: CATSVRGNEQFF. Supplemented by reference TRBV15 and TRBJ2-1, the full variable domain reads DAMVIQNPRYQVTQFGKPVTLSCSQTLNHNVMYWYQQKSSQAPKLLFHYYDKDFNNEADTPDNFQSRRPNTSFCFLDIRSPGLGDTAMYLCATSVRGNEQFFGPGTRLTVL.

V and J are TRBV5-6 and TRBJ2-3; D possibly corresponds to TRBD1 (5 bases). The CDR3 is made up of 16 amino acids. The germline gives CDR1 SGHDT, CDR2 YYEEEE. V was clipped by 0 bases and J by 3 bases, with 14 bases between them. The CDR3 here is CASSLGPGAQTDTQYF. The CDR3 bases are TGTGCCAGCAGCTTGGGTCCTGGGGCGCAGACAGATACGCAGTATTTT.

The chain employs TRBV11-2 and TRBJ2-3, with a possible D match to TRBD2 (6 bases). Germline V gene sequence: CDR1 SGHAT, CDR2 FQNNGV. Trimming left V 6 bases short and J 5 bases short, with 15 bases between. The CDR3 is 14 residues long. In nucleotides, the CDR3 is TGTGCCAGCAGGACGGGAGTGGTAAAAGATACGCAGTATTTT. Encoded protein: CASRTGVVKDTQYF.

The gene calls are TRBV5-4 and TRBJ2-1, with 8 bases identical to TRBD1. Germline V gives CDR1 SGHNT, CDR2 YYREEE (reference sequence). This CDR3 has 14 residues. Losses at the gene ends were 3 bases for V and 7 bases for J; bases not matched to a gene: 6. The CDR3 DNA sequence: TGTGCCAGCAGCTCAAGGACAGGGAATAATGAGCAGTTCTTC. Translated: CASSSRTGNNEQFF. The whole variable domain, remainder taken from reference TRBV5-4 and TRBJ2-1, is ETGVTQSPTHLIKTRGQQVTLRCSSQSGHNTVSWYQQALGQGPQFIFQYYREEENGRGNFPPRFSGLQFPNYSSELNVNALELDDSALYLCASSSRTGNNEQFFGPGTRLTVL.

Many counts were recorded for this clonotype. The chain couples TRBV10-3 to TRBJ2-7; TRBD1 matches 8 bases. The CDR3 loop spans 14 amino acids. Germline V gene lookup returns CDR1 ENHRY and CDR2 SYGVKD. Trimming at V came to 5 bases and at J to 7 bases, leaving 10 bases not matched to a gene. The CDR3: CAISMTGAAREQYF. CDR3 DNA sequence: TGTGCCATCAGTATGACAGGGGCTGCGAGGGAGCAGTACTTC.

The rearrangement uses TRBV7-9 and TRBJ1-4, with D uncertain. Per the germline V gene, CDR1 is SEHNR and CDR2 is FQNEAQ (reference sequence). This CDR3 region has 15 residues. V shed 10 bases and J shed 4 bases, with 19 bases lying between them. The chain's CDR3 is CAISGKNGVNEKLFF. CDR3 nucleotide sequence: TGTGCCATCTCCGGGAAAAACGGGGTTAATGAAAAACTGTTTTTT. Full variable domain (remainder filled in from reference TRBV7-9 and TRBJ1-4): DTGVSQNPRHKITKRGQNVTFRCDPISEHNRLYWYRQTLGQGPEFLTYFQNEAQLEKSRLLSDRFSAERPKGSFSTLEIQRTEQGDSAMYLCAISGKNGVNEKLFFGSGTQLSVL.

This clonotype was seen repeatedly, ten times or more. In DNA, the CDR3 is TGTGCCAGCAGTTCGGCCATGACAGATAATCAGCCCCAGCATTTT. It translates to CASSSAMTDNQPQHF. J is TRBJ1-5 and V is TRBV12-3 or TRBV12-4, with D perhaps TRBD1 (5 bases). Trimming pared 4 bases from V and 4 bases from J, leaving 14 bases between. This CDR3 has 15 residues.

The V gene is TRBV9, the J gene TRBJ2-1, with TRBD2 matching over 10 bases. CDR1 and CDR2 from the germline V gene are SGDLS and YYNGEE. This CDR3 is built from 16 residues. After removal of 0 bases from V and 2 bases from J, the junction contained 2 bases not matched to a gene. The CDR3 DNA sequence: TGTGCCAGCAGCGTAGAAACTAGCGGGGCCTACAATGAGCAGTTCTTC. Translated: CASSVETSGAYNEQFF.

The V call is TRBV27, the J call TRBJ2-3; D is uncertain. The germline gives CDR1 MNHEY, CDR2 SMNVEV (reference sequence). V lost 4 bases, J lost 8 bases, and 16 bases lay in between. The CDR3 length is 14 residues. As DNA, the CDR3 is TGTGCCAGCAGTTCCATCCGCCAACTGGGTACGCAGTATTTT. This translates into CASSSIRQLGTQYF.